These 6 T cell receptor beta chains share one sample of origin, sequenced in a study of blood T cell repertoires in COVID-19. The method was immunoSEQ multiplex PCR; TCRdb's version includes in-frame clones alone and lacks a portion of them. The data contain roughly 140,000 clones, 84% of them singletons. Sequenced input: peripheral blood. The receptors originated from a woman between 45 and 60 years old with acute or convalescent COVID-19.

This clone was recorded only once. V is TRBV19 and J is TRBJ1-5; 8 bases are shared with TRBD1. This CDR3 is built from 16 residues. With 6 bases clipped from V and 7 bases from J, the junction kept 14 bases outside the gene matches. CDR1 and CDR2 (germline): LNHDA, SQIVND (reference sequence). The CDR3 DNA sequence: TGTGCCAGTAGCTCCTTGGGCAGGGGGCTAGGGCAGCCCCAGCATTTT. Amino acids: CASSSLGRGLGQPQHF. Looking up the rest from reference TRBV19 and TRBJ1-5 gives the full variable domain: DGGITQSPKYLFRKEGQNVTLSCEQNLNHDAMYWYRQDPGQGLRLIYYSQIVNDFQKGDIAEGYSVSREKKESFPLTVTSAQKNPTAFYLCASSSLGRGLGQPQHFGDGTRLSIL.

Remarks on this clone: At one end the junction does not follow the germline gene, possibly because of a read error. The V gene is TRBV11-2, the J gene TRBJ2-1; 9 nucleotides agree with TRBD1. This CDR3 region has 13 residues. The germline V gene has CDR1 SGHAT and CDR2 FQNNGV. The CDR3 here is CASSLDRGNEQFF. The CDR3 bases are TGTGCCAGCAGCCTAGACAGGGGGAATGAGCAGTTCTTC.

This chain connects TRBV9 to TRBJ2-3, with 10 nucleotides matching TRBD1. The CDR3 runs 16 residues. In germline, CDR1 is SGDLS, CDR2 YYNGEE. J was trimmed by 2 bases and V by 0 bases; bases with no gene match: 3. The CDR3, as DNA: TGTGCCAGCAGCGTAGTGGGACAGGGGTTCACAGATACGCAGTATTTT. It yields the protein CASSVVGQGFTDTQYF.

The chain employs TRBV10-3 and TRBJ2-1; 13 bases are shared with TRBD2. The ends lost 8 bases at V and 6 bases at J; junction bases unmatched: 10. CDR3 length: 16 residues. Looked up from germline, CDR1 is ENHRY and CDR2 is SYGVKD. CDR3 amino acids: CAIGGTGTSGTNEQFF. Written as DNA, the CDR3 is TGTGCCATCGGGGGTACCGGGACTAGCGGGACCAATGAGCAGTTCTTC.

This clone was observed once. The J gene is TRBJ2-7, the V gene TRBV4-2, with 9 bases matching TRBD2. The junction had 9 bases not matched to a gene; V was cut back by 4 bases and J by 2 bases. Germline loops: CDR1 LGHNA, CDR2 YNFKEQ. CDR3 length: 16 amino acids. The DNA of the CDR3 is TGTGCCAGCAGCCCCATAGTTAGCGGGGGAACCTACGAGCAGTACTTC. Translating it yields CASSPIVSGGTYEQYF.

The gene calls are TRBV21-1 and TRBJ2-6; the table calls TRBD1, which could not be checked here. TRBV21-1 is a pseudogene. The CDR3 contains 18 residues. DNA of the CDR3: TGTGCCAGCAGCAAATACGGGACAGCCTTCTCTGGGGCCAACGTCCTGACTTTC. It translates to CASSKYGTAFSGANVLTF.